The source of this TCR beta chain is a study of post-analysis software for immune sequencing data. This clonotype is a singleton in its sample. What it binds is not known. V was trimmed by 0 bases and J by 7 bases, leaving 7 bases between them. This CDR3 region has 13 residues. CDR1 is MNHEY and CDR2 is SVGAGI in the germline V gene. Unique-molecular-identifier-tagged TCR beta cDNA libraries were used. TCRdb re-derived calls from the PCR reads in MiXCR, one entry per CDR3 protein. The sample records 650,000 to 850,000 distinct CDR3 sequences, roughly half being singletons. Study-level points and caveats: Controls showed lower frequencies than patients for roughly five TRBV segments, and TRBV5-6, TRBV5-1 and TRBV20-1 were among these. Co-batched samples clustered tightly together by F measure.

The sample was blood. The rearrangement links TRBV6-5 to TRBJ2-1; the D is unclear. The origin of this receptor is a girl under 18 with multiple sclerosis. The CDR3 sequence: CASSYSLLNEQFF. CDR3 nucleotides: TGTGCCAGCAGTTACTCCCTATTGAATGAGCAGTTCTTC.